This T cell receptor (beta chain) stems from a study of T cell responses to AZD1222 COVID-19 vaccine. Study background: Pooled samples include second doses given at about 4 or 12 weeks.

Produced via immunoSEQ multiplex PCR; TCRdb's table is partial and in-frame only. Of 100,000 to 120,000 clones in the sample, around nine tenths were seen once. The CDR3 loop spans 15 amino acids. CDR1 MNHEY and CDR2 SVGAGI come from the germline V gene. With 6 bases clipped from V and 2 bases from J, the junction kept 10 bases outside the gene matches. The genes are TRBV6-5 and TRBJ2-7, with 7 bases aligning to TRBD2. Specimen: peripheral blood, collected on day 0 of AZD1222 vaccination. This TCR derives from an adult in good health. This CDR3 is CASSEVGGGPYEQYF. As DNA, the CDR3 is TGTGCCAGCAGCGAGGTGGGGGGAGGGCCCTACGAGCAGTACTTC.